A single sample is the source of the 17 T cell receptor beta chains below, sequenced in a study of cytomegalovirus exposure and HLA in healthy donors. PCR employed 60 Vbeta and 13 Jbeta primers. The assay was immunoSEQ multiplex PCR, and TCRdb's table has in-frame clones only and misses some. In the table there are about 230,000 clones, 77% of which are singletons. The sample was PBMCs. These receptors originate from a woman aged 55-75 years in good health and CMV-seropositive.

The V gene is TRBV30, the J gene TRBJ1-2; D unresolved. The CDR3 totals 14 residues. V lost 8 bases, J lost 0 bases, and 16 bases lay in between. CDR1 and CDR2 from the germline V gene are GTSNPN and SVGIG (reference sequence). In DNA, the CDR3 is TGTGCCAGCCCCCGAGGTGCTACTAACTATGGCTACACCTTC. Translated: CASPRGATNYGYTF.

V usage is TRBV10-1 and J usage is TRBJ1-1; a possible D gene is TRBD1 (6 bases). From germline, CDR1 is WNHNN and CDR2 SYGVQD (reference sequence). The CDR3 runs to 15 residues. Trimming shortened V by 5 bases and J by 1 base, and 14 bases separated the two germline ends. The CDR3 region is CASSLYPGQNTEAFF. The CDR3 coding sequence is TGCGCCAGCAGTTTATACCCGGGACAGAACACTGAAGCTTTCTTT.

This rearrangement joins TRBV12-5 to TRBJ2-4; D is unclear. Trimming cost V 3 bases and J 6 bases, with 9 bases left between them. The CDR3 contains 13 residues. Germline lookup yields CDR1 LGHNT and CDR2 FRNRAP. The CDR3 spells CASGFLQLNIQYF. The CDR3 coding sequence is TGTGCTAGTGGTTTTCTACAGTTAAACATTCAGTACTTC.

Comments on this clone: Germline and junction disagree at one end, which may indicate a read error. The J gene is TRBJ2-7, the V gene TRBV7-9; TRBD2 matches at 9 bases. Germline loops: CDR1 SEHNR, CDR2 FQNEAQ (reference sequence). CDR3 length: 15 residues. CDR3 coding DNA: TGTTCCAGCAGCTTAGGGACTAGCCTGGACGGCGAGCAGTACTTC. Its protein is CSSSLGTSLDGEQYF.

The genes are TRBV23-1 and TRBJ2-3; TRBD1 agrees at 12 bases. TRBV23-1 has ORF status, its function being uncertain. CDR3 length equals 21 residues. V shed 6 bases and J 0 bases; nucleotides not matched to a gene: 19. CDR3 amino acids: CASRPGTGGGGVMVSTDTQYF. CDR3 DNA: TGCGCCAGCAGACCCGGGACAGGGGGCGGGGGCGTGATGGTTAGCACAGATACGCAGTATTTT.

This rearrangement joins TRBV5-1 to TRBJ1-1; 8 bases line up with TRBD1. The CDR3 spans 16 residues. The germline gives CDR1 SGHRS, CDR2 YFSETQ. After removal of 0 bases from V and 5 bases from J, the junction contained 9 bases not matched to a gene. The CDR3 reads CASSLGTGWGSTEAFF. In DNA form, the CDR3 reads TGCGCCAGCAGCTTGGGGACAGGGTGGGGAAGTACTGAAGCTTTCTTT.

V and J are TRBV18 and TRBJ2-1; D is possibly TRBD2 (7 bases). Germline assignment: CDR1 KGHSH and CDR2 LQKENI. This CDR3 region has 15 residues. V was shortened by 2 bases and J by 4 bases, with 12 bases between the two germline ends. The CDR3 sequence: CASSPAGAEYNEQFF. The DNA of the CDR3 is TGTGCCAGCTCACCAGCGGGGGCAGAATACAATGAGCAGTTCTTC.

This chain joins TRBV4-3 and TRBJ1-3; 7 bases map to TRBD1. Losses at the gene ends were 4 bases for V and 4 bases for J; bases not matched to a gene: 4. The germline CDR1 and CDR2 sequences are LGHNA and YSLEER. This CDR3 comprises 14 residues. The CDR3 sequence: CASSRQGIGNTIYF. Written as DNA, the CDR3 is TGCGCCAGCAGCCGACAGGGTATAGGAAACACCATATATTTT.

This clone came up once. This chain joins TRBV30 and TRBJ2-7; D is perhaps TRBD2 (6 bases). V shed 8 bases and J shed 3 bases, with 17 bases lying between them. The CDR3 has 13 residues. Germline-derived CDR1 and CDR2 are GTSNPN and SVGIG (reference sequence). The CDR3 DNA reads as TGTGCCGGTGGCGGGCGGGGAGACTACGAGCAGTACTTC. Protein product: CAGGGRGDYEQYF.

The chain joins TRBV28 to TRBJ2-7; tentatively, D is TRBD1 (6 bases). V dropped 5 bases and J dropped 12 bases, with 17 bases sitting between them. This CDR3 is built from 12 residues. Germline CDR1 reads MDHEN; CDR2 reads SYDVKM. CDR3 region: CASSQQGLGGYF. CDR3 sequence (DNA): TGTGCCAGCAGTCAACAGGGCTTAGGGGGGTACTTC. Looking up the rest from reference TRBV28 and TRBJ2-7 gives the full variable domain: DVKVTQSSRYLVKRTGEKVFLECVQDMDHENMFWYRQDPGLGLRLIYFSYDVKMKEKGDIPEGYSVSREKKERFSLILESASTNQTSMYLCASSQQGLGGYFGPGTRLTVT.

The V gene is TRBV30, the J gene TRBJ2-5; perhaps TRBD2 as D (7 bases). Germline CDR1 GTSNPN, CDR2 SVGIG (reference sequence). Deletions cut 8 bases from V and 5 bases from J, with 18 bases between. The CDR3 consists of 13 residues. CDR3 protein: CARGAGALETQYF. Written as DNA, the CDR3 is TGTGCCCGGGGGGCGGGAGCGTTGGAGACCCAGTACTTC.

The chain couples TRBV5-1 to TRBJ2-3, with D perhaps TRBD1 (7 bases). V was cut by 4 bases and J by 4 bases, with 28 bases left in between. There are 19 residues in the CDR3. CDR1 and CDR2 (germline): SGHRS, YFSETQ. The CDR3 protein is CASSPGRFPARGQSDTQYF. DNA for the CDR3: TGCGCCAGCAGCCCGGGGAGGTTCCCTGCGAGGGGGCAGTCAGATACGCAGTATTTT.

The genes are TRBV4-2 and TRBJ1-1, with TRBD1 identical over 7 bases. Germline V lookup: CDR1 LGHNA, CDR2 YNFKEQ. This CDR3 has 16 residues. V shed 2 bases, J shed 1 base, and the junction held 7 bases outside the gene matches. The DNA of the CDR3 is TGTGCCAGCAGCCAACAAGACAGGGTCGGGAACACTGAAGCTTTCTTT. Protein product: CASSQQDRVGNTEAFF.

V and J are TRBV5-5 and TRBJ1-1, with D hard to call. The V gene lost 0 bases and the J gene lost 3 bases, with 6 bases spanning the gap. The germline gives CDR1 SGHKS, CDR2 YYEKEE (reference sequence). This CDR3 is 13 amino acids long. CDR3 in amino acids: CASSLGHDTEAFF. The CDR3 region has the DNA TGTGCCAGCAGCTTGGGACACGACACTGAAGCTTTCTTT. Full variable domain (rest looked up from reference TRBV5-5 and TRBJ1-1): DAGVTQSPTHLIKTRGQQVTLRCSPISGHKSVSWYQQVLGQGPQFIFQYYEKEERGRGNFPDRFSARQFPNYSSELNVNALLLGDSALYLCASSLGHDTEAFFGQGTRLTVV.

V gene TRBV6-1 combines with J gene TRBJ1-1; 9 bases align to TRBD1. Germline V lookup: CDR1 MNHNS, CDR2 SASEGT. J gave up 7 bases and V 5 bases, and 8 bases lay outside the gene matches. CDR3 length: 14 amino acids. CDR3 sequence: CASSSRDRVLEAFF. For the CDR3, the DNA is TGTGCCAGCAGTTCCCGGGACAGGGTCCTTGAAGCTTTCTTT.

This clone was picked up one time. The CDR3, as DNA: TGTGCCAGCAGCGCCGGGACAGGCCCCACAGATACGCAGTATTTT. Translated, it gives CASSAGTGPTDTQYF. The rearrangement uses TRBV11-2 and TRBJ2-3, with 8 bases fitting TRBD1. V gave up 5 bases and J gave up 2 bases; unmatched junction bases: 6. The CDR3 has 15 amino acids. Germline V gives CDR1 SGHAT, CDR2 FQNNGV.

The chain carries TRBV19 and TRBJ2-6, with 9 bases matching TRBD1. The CDR3 has 16 residues. The germline V gene encodes CDR1 LNHDA and CDR2 SQIVND (reference sequence). V lost 7 bases and J lost 2; bases outside the gene matches: 6. The CDR3 DNA reads TGTGCCAGTACTAAACGGGACAGGGCTGGGGCCAACGTCCTGACTTTC. Its translation: CASTKRDRAGANVLTF.